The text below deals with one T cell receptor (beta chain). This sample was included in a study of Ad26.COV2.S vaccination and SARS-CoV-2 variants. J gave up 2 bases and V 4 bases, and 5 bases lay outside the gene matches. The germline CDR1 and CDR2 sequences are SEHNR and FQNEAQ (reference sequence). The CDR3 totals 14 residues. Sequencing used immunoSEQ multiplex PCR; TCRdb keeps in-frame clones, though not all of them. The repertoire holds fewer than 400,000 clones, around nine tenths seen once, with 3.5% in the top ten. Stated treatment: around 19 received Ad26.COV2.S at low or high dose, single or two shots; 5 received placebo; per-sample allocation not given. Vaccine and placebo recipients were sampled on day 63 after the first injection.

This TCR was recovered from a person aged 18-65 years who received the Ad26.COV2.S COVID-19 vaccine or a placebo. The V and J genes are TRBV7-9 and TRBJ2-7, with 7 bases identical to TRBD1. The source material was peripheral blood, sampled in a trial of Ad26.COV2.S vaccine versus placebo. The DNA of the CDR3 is TGTGCCAGCAGCTCGGACAGGAAAACCTACGAGCAGTACTTC. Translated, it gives CASSSDRKTYEQYF.